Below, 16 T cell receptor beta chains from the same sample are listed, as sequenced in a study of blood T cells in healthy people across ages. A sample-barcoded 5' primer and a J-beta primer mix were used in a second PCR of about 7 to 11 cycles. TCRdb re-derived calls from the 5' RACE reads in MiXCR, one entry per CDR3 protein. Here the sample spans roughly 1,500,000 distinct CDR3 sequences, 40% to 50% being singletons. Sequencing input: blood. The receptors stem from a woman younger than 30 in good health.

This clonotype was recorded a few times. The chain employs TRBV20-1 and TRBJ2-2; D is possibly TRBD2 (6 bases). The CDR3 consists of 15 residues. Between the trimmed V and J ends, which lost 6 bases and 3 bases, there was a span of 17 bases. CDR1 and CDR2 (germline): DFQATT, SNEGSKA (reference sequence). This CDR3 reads CSAPHRGWDTGELFF. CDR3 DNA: TGCAGTGCCCCCCACCGGGGGTGGGACACCGGGGAGCTGTTTTTT.

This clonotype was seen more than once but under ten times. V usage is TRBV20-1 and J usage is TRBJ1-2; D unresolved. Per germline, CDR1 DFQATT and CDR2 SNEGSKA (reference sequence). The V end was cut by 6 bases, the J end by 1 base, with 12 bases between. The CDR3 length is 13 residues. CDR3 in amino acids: CSALGPVNYGYTF. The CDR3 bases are TGCAGTGCCCTTGGCCCTGTTAACTATGGCTACACCTTC.

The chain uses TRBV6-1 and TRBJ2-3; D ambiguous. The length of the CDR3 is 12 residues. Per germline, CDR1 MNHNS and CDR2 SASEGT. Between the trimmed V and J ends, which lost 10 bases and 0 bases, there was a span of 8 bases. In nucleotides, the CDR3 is TGTGCCACCTGGGAAAGCACAGATACGCAGTATTTT. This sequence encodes CATWESTDTQYF.

CDR3 sequence reads: CASSQDGGGYGYTF. CDR3 nucleotide sequence: TGTGCCAGCAGCCAAGACGGGGGAGGCTATGGCTACACCTTC. This chain uses TRBV14 with TRBJ1-2; TRBD1 is a possible D gene (5 bases). This CDR3 region has 14 residues. Germline values: CDR1 SGHDN, CDR2 FVKESK. V lost 0 bases and J 4 bases, leaving 9 bases between the germline ends.

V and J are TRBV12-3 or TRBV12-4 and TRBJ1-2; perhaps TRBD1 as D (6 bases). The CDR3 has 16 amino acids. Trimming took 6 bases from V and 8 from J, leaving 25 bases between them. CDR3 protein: CASRMTGGVGLRGYTF. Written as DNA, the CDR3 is TGTGCCAGCAGGATGACAGGCGGAGTTGGTTTGAGGGGCTACACCTTC.

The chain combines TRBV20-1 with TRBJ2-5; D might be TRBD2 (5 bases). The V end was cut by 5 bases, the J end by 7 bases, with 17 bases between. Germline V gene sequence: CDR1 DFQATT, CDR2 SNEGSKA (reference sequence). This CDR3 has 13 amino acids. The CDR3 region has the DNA TGCAGTGCTCCAAGAGGGCCAGAGAGGACCCAGTACTTC. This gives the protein CSAPRGPERTQYF.

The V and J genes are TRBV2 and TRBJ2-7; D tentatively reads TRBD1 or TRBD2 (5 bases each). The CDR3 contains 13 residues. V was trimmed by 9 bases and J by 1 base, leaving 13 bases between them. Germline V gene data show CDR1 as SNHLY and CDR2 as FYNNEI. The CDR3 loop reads CASSGTQSYEQYF. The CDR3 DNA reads TGTGCCAGTTCCGGGACCCAATCCTACGAGCAGTACTTC.

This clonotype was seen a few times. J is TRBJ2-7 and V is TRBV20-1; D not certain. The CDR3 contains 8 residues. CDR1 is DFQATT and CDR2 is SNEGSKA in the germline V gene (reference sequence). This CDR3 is CTIYEQYF. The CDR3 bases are TGCACCATCTACGAGCAGTACTTC.

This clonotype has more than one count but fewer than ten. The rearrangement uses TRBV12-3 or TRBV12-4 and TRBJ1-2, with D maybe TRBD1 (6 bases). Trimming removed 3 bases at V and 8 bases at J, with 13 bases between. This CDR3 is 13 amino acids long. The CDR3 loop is CASSLGHREGYTF. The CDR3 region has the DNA TGTGCCAGCAGTTTGGGTCACAGGGAGGGCTACACCTTC.

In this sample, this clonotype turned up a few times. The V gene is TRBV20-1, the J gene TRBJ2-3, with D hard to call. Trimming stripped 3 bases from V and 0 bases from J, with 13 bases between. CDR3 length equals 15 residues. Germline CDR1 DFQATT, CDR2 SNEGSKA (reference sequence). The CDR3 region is CSASSRVISTDTQYF. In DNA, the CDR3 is TGCAGTGCTAGTTCTAGAGTGATTAGCACAGATACGCAGTATTTT.

As DNA, the CDR3 is TGCAGCGTCCCCCGGGGGGGGCCCCACAATGAGCAGTTCTTC. Its translation: CSVPRGGPHNEQFF. The gene calls are TRBV29-1 and TRBJ2-1; 8 positions agree with TRBD2. CDR3 length: 14 residues. V shed 6 bases and J 5 bases; nucleotides not matched to a gene: 9. Per germline, CDR1 SQVTM and CDR2 ANQGSEA.

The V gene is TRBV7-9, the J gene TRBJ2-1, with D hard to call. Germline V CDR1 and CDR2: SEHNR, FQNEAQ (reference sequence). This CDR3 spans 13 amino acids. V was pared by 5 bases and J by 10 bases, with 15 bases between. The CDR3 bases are TGTGCCAGCAGCGTAGGGCAGCCGATCGAGCAGTTCTTC. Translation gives CASSVGQPIEQFF. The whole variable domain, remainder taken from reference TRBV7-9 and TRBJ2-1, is DTGVSQNPRHKITKRGQNVTFRCDPISEHNRLYWYRQTLGQGPEFLTYFQNEAQLEKSRLLSDRFSAERPKGSFSTLEIQRTEQGDSAMYLCASSVGQPIEQFFGPGTRLTVL.

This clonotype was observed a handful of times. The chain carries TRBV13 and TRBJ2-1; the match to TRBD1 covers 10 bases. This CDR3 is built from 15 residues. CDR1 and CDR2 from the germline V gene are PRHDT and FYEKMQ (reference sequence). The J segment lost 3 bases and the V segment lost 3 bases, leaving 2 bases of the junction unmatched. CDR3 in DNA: TGTGCCAGCAGCTTTGGGACAGGGGTCTACAATGAGCAGTTCTTC. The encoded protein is CASSFGTGVYNEQFF.

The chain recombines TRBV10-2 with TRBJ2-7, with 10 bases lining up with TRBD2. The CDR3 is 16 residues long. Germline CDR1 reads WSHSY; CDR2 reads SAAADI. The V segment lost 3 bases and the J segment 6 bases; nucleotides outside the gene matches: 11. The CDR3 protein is CASSDPSGSTLGEQYF. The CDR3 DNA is TGCGCCAGCAGTGACCCTAGCGGGAGTACCCTCGGCGAGCAGTACTTC.

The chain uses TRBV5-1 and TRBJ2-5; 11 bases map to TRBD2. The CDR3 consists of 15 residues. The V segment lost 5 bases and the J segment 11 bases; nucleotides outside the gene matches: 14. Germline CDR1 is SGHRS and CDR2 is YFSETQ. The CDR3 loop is CASRLTSGRYNEQYF. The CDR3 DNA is TGCGCCAGCAGACTTACTAGCGGGAGATACAATGAGCAGTACTTC.

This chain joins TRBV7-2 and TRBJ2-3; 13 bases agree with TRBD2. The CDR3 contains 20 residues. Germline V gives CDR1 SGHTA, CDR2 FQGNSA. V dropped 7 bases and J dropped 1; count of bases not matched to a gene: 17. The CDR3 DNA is TGTGCCAGCAACCCGTCAAACTGGGGACTAGCGGGGACTGGCACAGATACGCAGTATTTT. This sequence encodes CASNPSNWGLAGTGTDTQYF.